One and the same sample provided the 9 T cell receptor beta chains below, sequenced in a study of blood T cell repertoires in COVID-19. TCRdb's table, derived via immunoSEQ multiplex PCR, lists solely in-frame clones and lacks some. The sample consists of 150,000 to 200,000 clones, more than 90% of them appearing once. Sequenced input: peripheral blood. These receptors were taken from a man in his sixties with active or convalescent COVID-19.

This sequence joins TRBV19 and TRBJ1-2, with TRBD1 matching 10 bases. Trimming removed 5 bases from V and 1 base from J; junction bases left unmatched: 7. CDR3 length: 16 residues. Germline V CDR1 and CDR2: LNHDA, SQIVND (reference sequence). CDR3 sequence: CASSAGTGAFNYGYTF. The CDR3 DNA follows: TGTGCCAGTAGTGCCGGGACAGGGGCTTTTAACTATGGCTACACCTTC.

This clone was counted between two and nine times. CDR3: CASSYSVQDYEQYF. The CDR3 coding sequence is TGTGCCAGCAGTTACTCGGTCCAGGACTACGAGCAGTACTTC. This rearrangement joins TRBV6-5 to TRBJ2-7; D gene unclear. The germline gives CDR1 MNHEY, CDR2 SVGAGI. V lost 0 bases and J lost 3, with 9 bases in between. CDR3 size: 14 residues.

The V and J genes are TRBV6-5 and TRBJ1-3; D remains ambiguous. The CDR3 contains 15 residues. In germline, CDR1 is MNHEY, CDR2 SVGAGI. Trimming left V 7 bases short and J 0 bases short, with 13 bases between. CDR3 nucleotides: TGTGCCAGCAAGGAGGGTCTTTTCTCTGGAAACACCATATATTTT. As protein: CASKEGLFSGNTIYF.

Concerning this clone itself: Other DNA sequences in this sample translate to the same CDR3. The CDR3 DNA is TGTGCCATCCGGGGACTTAACACCGGGGAGCTGTTTTTT. It yields the protein CAIRGLNTGELFF. The chain recombines TRBV10-3 with TRBJ2-2, with a tentative D call TRBD2 (6 bases). CDR3 length: 13 amino acids. V was clipped by 8 bases and J by 2 bases, with 9 bases between them. Germline V gene lookup returns CDR1 ENHRY and CDR2 SYGVKD.

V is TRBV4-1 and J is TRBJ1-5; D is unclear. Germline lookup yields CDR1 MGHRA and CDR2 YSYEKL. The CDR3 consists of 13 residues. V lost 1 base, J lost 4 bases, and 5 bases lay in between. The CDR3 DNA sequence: TGCGCCAGCAGCCAAGTCGAGAATCAGCCCCAGCATTTT. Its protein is CASSQVENQPQHF.

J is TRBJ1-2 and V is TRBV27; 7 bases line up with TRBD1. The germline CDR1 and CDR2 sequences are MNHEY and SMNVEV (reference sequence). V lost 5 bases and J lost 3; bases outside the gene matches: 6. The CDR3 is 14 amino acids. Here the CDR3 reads CASSHRGTDYGYTF. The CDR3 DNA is TGTGCCAGCAGTCACCGCGGGACAGACTATGGCTACACCTTC.

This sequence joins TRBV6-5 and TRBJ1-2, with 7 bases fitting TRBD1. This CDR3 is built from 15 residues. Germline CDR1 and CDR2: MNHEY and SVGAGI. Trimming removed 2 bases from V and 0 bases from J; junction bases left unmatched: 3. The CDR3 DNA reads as TGTGCCAGCAGTTACGGGACAGCAGCTAACTATGGCTACACCTTC. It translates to CASSYGTAANYGYTF.

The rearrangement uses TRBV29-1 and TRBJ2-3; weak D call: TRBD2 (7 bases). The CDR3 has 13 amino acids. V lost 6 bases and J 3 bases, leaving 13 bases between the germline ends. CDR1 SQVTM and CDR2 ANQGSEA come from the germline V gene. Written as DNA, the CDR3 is TGCAGCGTCCGAGGGGGGGCGACAGATACGCAGTATTTT. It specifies CSVRGGATDTQYF.

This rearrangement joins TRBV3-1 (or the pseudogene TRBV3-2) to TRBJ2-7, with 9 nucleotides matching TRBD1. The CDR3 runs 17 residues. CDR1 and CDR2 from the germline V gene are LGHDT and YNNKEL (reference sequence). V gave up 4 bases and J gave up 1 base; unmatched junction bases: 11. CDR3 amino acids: CASSPPWGQGSSYEQYF. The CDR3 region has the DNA TGTGCCAGCAGCCCACCTTGGGGACAGGGATCTTCCTACGAGCAGTACTTC.